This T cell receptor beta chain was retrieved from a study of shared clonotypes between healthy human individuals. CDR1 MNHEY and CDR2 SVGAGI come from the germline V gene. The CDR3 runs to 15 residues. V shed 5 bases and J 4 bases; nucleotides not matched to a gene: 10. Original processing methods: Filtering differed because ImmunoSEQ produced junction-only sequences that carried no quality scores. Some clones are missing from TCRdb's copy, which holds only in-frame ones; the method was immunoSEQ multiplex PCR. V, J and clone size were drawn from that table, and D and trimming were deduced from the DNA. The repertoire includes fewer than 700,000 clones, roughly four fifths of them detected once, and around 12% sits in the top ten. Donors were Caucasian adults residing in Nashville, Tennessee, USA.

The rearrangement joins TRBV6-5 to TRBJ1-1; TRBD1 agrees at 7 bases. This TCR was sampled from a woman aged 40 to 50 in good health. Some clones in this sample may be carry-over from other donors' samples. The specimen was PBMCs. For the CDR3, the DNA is TGTGCCAGCAGTACCACAGGGGATCCTCGCACTGAAGCTTTCTTT. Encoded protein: CASSTTGDPRTEAFF.